These T cell receptor beta chains were read from a single sample in a study of sequential checkpoint blockade in melanoma. Libraries were prepared by immunoSEQ multiplex PCR; TCRdb keeps only in-frame clonotypes and omits some of them. The table records more than 7,000 clones, approximately 76% of them present only once. The sample here was CD8+ T cells sorted from blood (inferred from file names), taken from a patient given nivolumab and ipilimumab in sequence. Every receptor here comes from a human donor with melanoma. The conserved cysteine and the conserved F or W are not part of the CDR3 here. Size tells how often a clone was seen (once, few, many) or the class of an expanded clone, and some rows leave it out.

v_gene,abundance,j_gene,CDR3aa
TRBV7-9,-,TRBJ2-5,ASSQTGDQETQY
TRBV4-2,-,TRBJ2-1,ASSQVGRGSYNEQF
TRBV4-1,few,TRBJ2-7,ASSQSLGARSYEQY
TRBV10-3,once,TRBJ2-4,AISDPAGQTKNIQY
TRBV6-5,-,TRBJ2-6,ASSYSSGSGANVLT
TRBV5-1,-,TRBJ1-1,ASSSGTGGEGTEAF
TRBV6-1,-,TRBJ2-7,ASSSRLAASYEQY
TRBV5-8,few,TRBJ2-7,ASSGPDPNLLDEQY
TRBV7-2,few,TRBJ2-7,ASSSSGGTYEQY
TRBV7-3,few,TRBJ2-5,ASSLSSGGGETQY
TRBV27,-,TRBJ2-1,ASSLYGDSNEQF
TRBV9,-,TRBJ1-3,ASSASTGVGNTIY
TRBV10-2,once,TRBJ1-5,ASSATDNQPQH
TRBV19,-,TRBJ2-6,ASSIVLVGSSGANVLT
TRBV7-2,-,TRBJ2-1,ASSGLAGSGGEQF
TRBV7-9,-,TRBJ2-3,ASSPTSGGRTDTQY
TRBV6-1,-,TRBJ2-7,ASKGTYYEQY
TRBV7-6,-,TRBJ1-4,ASSLNPDSELF
TRBV10-1,-,TRBJ2-6,ASSDTRTGANVLT
TRBV7-9,-,TRBJ2-4,ASSLVPKEAKNIQY
TRBV4-1,-,-,ASSLRDSSYYEQY
TRBV30,-,TRBJ2-3,AWSVTGRTDTQY
TRBV7-6,once,TRBJ2-1,ASGSSYNEQF
TRBV7-8,-,TRBJ2-7,ASSSWDTYEQY
TRBV2,-,-,ASSDLTGRLFEQY
TRBV30,-,TRBJ1-1,ACLRDRGQGTEAF
TRBV4-3,-,TRBJ2-3,ASSQDRVGSGTFTDTQY
TRBV4-2,few,TRBJ1-2,ASSQDRSLPRGYT
TRBV6-5,-,TRBJ1-1,ASRQGQEAF
TRBV6-5,-,TRBJ1-4,ASSYQGGGEKLF
TRBV18,-,TRBJ2-3,ASSLRLAVTDTQY
TRBV7-9,few,TRBJ1-1,ASEVNTEAF
TRBV4-1,-,TRBJ1-1,ASSQEEGAVNTEAF
TRBV4-3,few,TRBJ2-7,ASSQDNLGDRGGEQY
TRBV5-1,-,TRBJ2-7,ASSVGQGSSYEQY
TRBV27,-,TRBJ2-1,ASMKGAGGYNEQF
TRBV30,-,TRBJ2-1,AWSFGSHEQF
TRBV5-6,-,TRBJ1-1,ATSRRRVAEAF
TRBV9,few,TRBJ2-3,ASSVAWTGGNTDTQY
TRBV28,-,TRBJ1-1,ASSWPQGGHTEAF
TRBV29-1,-,TRBJ2-4,SVHPGQGSKNIQY
TRBV6-6,-,TRBJ2-5,ASSYEVQETQY
TRBV27,-,TRBJ1-1,ASRGQGAWNTEAF
TRBV4-3,-,TRBJ1-1,ASSLGLKDSNTEAF
TRBV30,few,TRBJ2-7,AWSPGTGKAYEQY
TRBV15,-,TRBJ2-7,ATSRELAGAYEQY
TRBV29-1,-,TRBJ2-7,SVALAGGPIEQY
TRBV9,-,TRBJ2-1,ASSVRTSDYGNEQF
TRBV4-3,-,TRBJ2-7,ASSLDPGPFYEQY
TRBV7-9,-,TRBJ1-6,ASSLARDRGSRYNSPLH
TRBV7-9,-,TRBJ2-7,ASSLVRTGPYEQY
TRBV29-1,-,TRBJ2-1,SVDRRDGSSYNEQF
TRBV19,-,TRBJ2-7,ASSTSWDRNYEQY
TRBV4-1,-,TRBJ2-7,ASSQDWRRGPYEQY
TRBV28,-,TRBJ1-2,ASRDPDRPNYGYT